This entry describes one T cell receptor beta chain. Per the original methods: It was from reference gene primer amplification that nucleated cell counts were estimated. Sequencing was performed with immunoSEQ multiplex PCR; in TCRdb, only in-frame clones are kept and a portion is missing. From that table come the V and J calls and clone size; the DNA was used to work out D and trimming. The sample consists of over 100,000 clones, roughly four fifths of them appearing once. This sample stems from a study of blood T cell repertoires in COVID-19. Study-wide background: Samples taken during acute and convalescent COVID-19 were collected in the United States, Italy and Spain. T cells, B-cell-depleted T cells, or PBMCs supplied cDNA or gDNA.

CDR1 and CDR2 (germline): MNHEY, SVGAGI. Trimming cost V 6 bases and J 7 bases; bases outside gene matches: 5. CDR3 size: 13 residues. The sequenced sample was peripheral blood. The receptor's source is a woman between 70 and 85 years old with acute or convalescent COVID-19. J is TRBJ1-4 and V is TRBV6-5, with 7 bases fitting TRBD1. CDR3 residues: CASSQTGREKLFF. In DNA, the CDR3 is TGTGCCAGCAGCCAGACAGGGCGTGAAAAACTGTTTTTT.